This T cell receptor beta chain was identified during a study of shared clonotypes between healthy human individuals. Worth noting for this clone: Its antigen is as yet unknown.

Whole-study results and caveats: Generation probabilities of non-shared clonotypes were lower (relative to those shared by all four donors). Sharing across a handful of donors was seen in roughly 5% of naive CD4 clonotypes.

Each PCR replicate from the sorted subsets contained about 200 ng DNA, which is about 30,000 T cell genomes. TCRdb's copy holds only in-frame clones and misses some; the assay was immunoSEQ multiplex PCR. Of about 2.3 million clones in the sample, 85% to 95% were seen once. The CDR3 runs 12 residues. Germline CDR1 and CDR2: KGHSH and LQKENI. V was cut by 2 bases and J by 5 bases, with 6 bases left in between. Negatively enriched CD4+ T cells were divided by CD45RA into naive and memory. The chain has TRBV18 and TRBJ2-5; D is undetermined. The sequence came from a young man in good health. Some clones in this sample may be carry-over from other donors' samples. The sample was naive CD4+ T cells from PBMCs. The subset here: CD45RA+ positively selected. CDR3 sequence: CASSPSSETQYF. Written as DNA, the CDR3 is TGTGCCAGCTCACCAAGTTCGGAGACCCAGTACTTC.